This T cell receptor beta chain was retrieved from a study of glioma-infiltrating T cells. Regarding the study as a whole: A blood CDR3 motif signature was depleted in highly divergent patients. Tissue and blood shared very few CDR3 sequences. Gliomas, especially low-grade, showed above-expected tissue-blood divergence; non-neoplastic patients showed below.

The V gene end was trimmed by 2 bases and the J gene end by 5 bases; junction bases not matched to a gene: 5. Germline loops: CDR1 MDHEN, CDR2 SYDVKM. This CDR3 contains 14 residues. This clonotype appeared a few times. Its target is not known. Amplification of TCR alpha and beta CDR3 regions from RNA used iRepertoire nested multiplex PCR. Each CDR3 protein is one row after TCRdb ran MiXCR on the multiplex PCR reads. This sample has a few hundred thousand distinct CDR3 sequences, with roughly two fifths found just once. The chain joins TRBV28 to TRBJ1-2; TRBD1 matches at 7 bases. The specimen sequenced was glioma tissue, nonneoplastic brain tissue, or PBMCs (not recorded which). The source of this sequence is a human donor with low-grade glioma or glioblastoma, undergoing nonglioma brain surgery, or in good health (not recorded which). CDR3 region: CASSLEGARYGYTF. The CDR3 DNA is TGTGCCAGCAGTTTAGAGGGGGCGCGATATGGCTACACCTTC.